One and the same sample provided the 6 T cell receptor beta chains below, sequenced in a study of blood T cell repertoires in COVID-19. Produced via immunoSEQ multiplex PCR; TCRdb's table is partial and in-frame only. The sample includes 300,000 to 400,000 clones, approximately 92% of them seen just once. The sequenced sample consisted of PBMCs or T cells enriched from blood (not recorded which). The receptors stem from a man aged 18 to 35 who had recovered from COVID-19.

The CDR3 DNA follows: TGCGCCAGCAGCCAGATAGGGACAGACACTGAAGCTTTCTTT. The encoded protein is CASSQIGTDTEAFF. The rearrangement joins TRBV5-1 to TRBJ1-1; 7 bases agree with TRBD1. From germline, CDR1 is SGHRS and CDR2 YFSETQ. The CDR3 runs to 14 residues. The trim removed 4 bases at V and 3 bases at J, leaving 6 bases unmatched.

The rearrangement links TRBV10-1 to TRBJ1-5; tentatively, D is TRBD1 (6 bases). The CDR3 length is 16 residues. V lost 1 base, J lost 5 bases, and 15 bases lay in between. CDR1 is WNHNN and CDR2 is SYGVQD in the germline V gene (reference sequence). The CDR3 bases are TGCGCCAGCAGTGAGTTCGCGGACAGCCGCGATCAGCCCCAGCATTTT. It specifies CASSEFADSRDQPQHF.

CDR3 amino acids: CATSRDRTGEAFF. The CDR3 DNA follows: TGTGCCACCAGCAGAGATAGGACAGGGGAAGCTTTCTTT. This chain uses TRBV15 with TRBJ1-1, with TRBD1 identical over 8 bases. This CDR3 spans 13 amino acids. With 0 bases clipped from V and 8 bases from J, the junction kept 2 bases outside the gene matches. Germline CDR1 is LNHNV and CDR2 is YYDKDF (reference sequence).

The CDR3 nucleotides are TGCGCCAGCAGTGAGTTGCGGGGGGCGTACACCGGGGAGCTGTTTTTT. This codes for CASSELRGAYTGELFF. The chain is built from TRBV10-1 and TRBJ2-2; TRBD2 agrees at 8 bases. CDR1 WNHNN and CDR2 SYGVQD come from the germline V gene (reference sequence). CDR3 length equals 16 residues. The ends lost 1 base at V and 3 bases at J; junction bases unmatched: 4.

The rearrangement joins TRBV19 to TRBJ1-5; 9 bases match TRBD1. CDR3 length: 16 amino acids. V lost 5 bases, J lost 2 bases, and 7 bases stayed unmatched. The germline V gene encodes CDR1 LNHDA and CDR2 SQIVND (reference sequence). DNA for the CDR3: TGTGCCAGTAGTTGGGGAACAGGGGGCGGCAATCAGCCCCAGCATTTT. Its translation: CASSWGTGGGNQPQHF.

This clone has only one observation. The chain employs TRBV6-5 and TRBJ2-7, with 9 bases fitting TRBD1. V dropped 4 bases and J dropped 5; count of bases not matched to a gene: 6. The CDR3 has 14 amino acids. Germline V CDR1 and CDR2: MNHEY, SVGAGI. Here the CDR3 DNA reads TGTGCCAGCAGTTCGGGACAGGGACAAGACGAGCAGTACTTC. Its translation is CASSSGQGQDEQYF.